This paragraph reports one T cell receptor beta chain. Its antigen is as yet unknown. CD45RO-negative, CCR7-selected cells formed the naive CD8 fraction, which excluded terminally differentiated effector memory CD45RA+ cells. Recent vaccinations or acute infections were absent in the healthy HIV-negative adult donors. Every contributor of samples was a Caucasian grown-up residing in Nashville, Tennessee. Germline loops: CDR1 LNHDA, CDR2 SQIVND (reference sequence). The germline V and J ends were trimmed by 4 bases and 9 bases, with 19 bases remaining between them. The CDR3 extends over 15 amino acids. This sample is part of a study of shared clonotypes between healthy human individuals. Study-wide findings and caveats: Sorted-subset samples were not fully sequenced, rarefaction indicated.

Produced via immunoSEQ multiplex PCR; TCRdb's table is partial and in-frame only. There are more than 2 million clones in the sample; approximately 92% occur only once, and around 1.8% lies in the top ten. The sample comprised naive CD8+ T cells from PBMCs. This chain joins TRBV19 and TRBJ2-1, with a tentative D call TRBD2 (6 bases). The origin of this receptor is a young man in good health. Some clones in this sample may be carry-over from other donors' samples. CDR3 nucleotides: TGTGCCAGTAGTACACTAAGCGGGCCGCGCCTTGAGCAGTTCTTC. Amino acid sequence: CASSTLSGPRLEQFF.